This passage covers 20 T cell receptor beta chains from one sample sequenced in a study of response to subunit inactivated influenza vaccine. TCRdb processed the RT-PCR reads anew with MiXCR; each CDR3 protein has one entry. The table records approximately 480,000 distinct CDR3 sequences, approximately 10% of them present only once. Sequenced material: PBMCs from blood, taken 40 to 50 days after vaccination. These receptors were taken from a man aged 50 to 59 who received an inactivated influenza vaccine.

This clonotype was seen only a few times. This chain uses TRBV20-1 with TRBJ1-5; no definite D call. The V gene lost 2 bases and the J gene lost 2 bases, with 7 bases spanning the gap. Per germline, CDR1 DFQATT and CDR2 SNEGSKA (reference sequence). This CDR3 is built from 13 residues. The CDR3 DNA reads TGCAGTGCTAGACTTCCAGGCAATCAGCCCCAGCATTTT. Protein: CSARLPGNQPQHF.

The V and J genes are TRBV10-1 and TRBJ1-1, with 9 positions matching TRBD1. The germline V gene has CDR1 WNHNN and CDR2 SYGVQD (reference sequence). Trimming at V came to 4 bases and at J to 11 bases, leaving 17 bases not matched to a gene. The CDR3 is 16 residues long. CDR3 amino acids: CASSGTGADFSSRAFF. The CDR3 DNA reads TGCGCCAGCAGTGGGACAGGGGCCGATTTTAGTTCGCGGGCTTTCTTT.

Ten or more counts support this clonotype. The chain has TRBV20-1 and TRBJ2-7, with D uncertain. CDR1 DFQATT and CDR2 SNEGSKA come from the germline V gene (reference sequence). Between the trimmed V and J ends, which lost 4 bases and 2 bases, there was a span of 15 bases. The CDR3 consists of 14 residues. The CDR3 spells CSATDPLIPYEQYF. CDR3 sequence (DNA): TGCAGTGCTACGGACCCCTTAATTCCCTACGAGCAGTACTTC.

This clonotype has at least ten counts. This chain uses TRBV20-1 with TRBJ1-2; D possibly corresponds to TRBD1 (6 bases). Germline-derived CDR1 and CDR2 are DFQATT and SNEGSKA (reference sequence). This CDR3 has 13 amino acids. Trimming left V 3 bases short and J 4 bases short, with 12 bases between. In DNA, the CDR3 is TGCAGTGCTAGTCTTATCAGGGGCTATGGCTACACCTTC. This translates into CSASLIRGYGYTF.

The J gene is TRBJ2-1, the V gene TRBV20-1; 11 nucleotides match TRBD2. Trimming removed 4 bases from V and 6 bases from J; junction bases left unmatched: 5. Germline V gene sequence: CDR1 DFQATT, CDR2 SNEGSKA (reference sequence). This CDR3 is built from 14 residues. As DNA, the CDR3 is TGCAGTGCTAAAGGACTAGCGGGTACCAATGAGCAGTTCTTC. Translating gives CSAKGLAGTNEQFF.

This clonotype was recorded at least ten times. The chain carries TRBV6-5 and TRBJ2-2; D unresolved. The CDR3 extends over 14 amino acids. With 2 bases removed from V and 8 bases from J, the gap between germline ends came to 12 bases. CDR1 and CDR2 (germline): MNHEY, SVGAGI. CDR3 residues: CASSYGTSLGELFF. The CDR3 DNA sequence: TGTGCCAGCAGTTACGGCACCTCCCTAGGGGAGCTGTTTTTT.

This chain uses TRBV28 with TRBJ1-6; D unclear. Trimming took 5 bases from V and 6 from J, leaving 5 bases between them. Germline CDR1 reads MDHEN; CDR2 reads SYDVKM. This CDR3 comprises 12 residues. The CDR3 spells CASSAINSPLHF. In nucleotides, the CDR3 is TGTGCCAGCAGTGCTATTAATTCACCCCTCCACTTT.

Only a few counts were recorded for this clonotype. The genes are TRBV11-2 and TRBJ2-7, with a possible D match to TRBD2 (5 bases). The CDR3 sequence is 16 residues long. V was cut by 4 bases and J by 1 base, with 17 bases left in between. Germline CDR1 SGHAT, CDR2 FQNNGV. The CDR3 sequence is CASSSWTLPGSYEQYF. CDR3 DNA: TGTGCCAGCAGCTCCTGGACCCTCCCGGGGTCCTACGAGCAGTACTTC.

The chain recombines TRBV7-9 with TRBJ1-1; possibly TRBD1 for D (5 bases). Germline loops: CDR1 SEHNR, CDR2 FQNEAQ (reference sequence). This CDR3 is 14 amino acids long. V lost 0 bases and J 1 base, leaving 6 bases between the germline ends. This chain's CDR3 is CASSLAGENTEAFF. The CDR3 DNA follows: TGTGCCAGCAGCTTAGCAGGGGAGAACACTGAAGCTTTCTTT.

This clonotype was detected a few times. The chain couples TRBV7-9 to TRBJ2-1; TRBD2 matches 16 bases. The CDR3 loop spans 17 amino acids. CDR1 SEHNR and CDR2 FQNEAQ come from the germline V gene (reference sequence). The V segment lost 5 bases and the J segment 7 bases; nucleotides outside the gene matches: 8. CDR3 bases: TGTGCCAGCAGCCCCGGGACTAGCGGGAGGGTAGAGAATGAGCAGTTCTTC. Its translation is CASSPGTSGRVENEQFF.

This clonotype was seen only a few times. The V call is TRBV4-1, the J call TRBJ1-3; 8 bases match TRBD1. The CDR3 spans 15 residues. CDR1 and CDR2 (germline): MGHRA, YSYEKL. V dropped 3 bases and J dropped 4; count of bases not matched to a gene: 5. This CDR3 is CASSHRQGLGNTIYF. In nucleotides, the CDR3 is TGCGCCAGCAGCCATCGACAGGGGTTAGGAAACACCATATATTTT.

This clonotype was recorded a few times. The chain uses TRBV12-3 or TRBV12-4 and TRBJ2-2, with D uncertain. V was cut by 5 bases and J by 8 bases, with 12 bases left in between. There are 13 residues in the CDR3. The CDR3 sequence is CASSGDGWGELFF. DNA of the CDR3: TGTGCCAGCAGTGGAGACGGGTGGGGGGAGCTGTTTTTT.

V is TRBV2 and J is TRBJ2-5; 14 bases align to TRBD2. Germline assignment: CDR1 SNHLY and CDR2 FYNNEI. The length of the CDR3 is 15 residues. J gave up 8 bases and V 4 bases, and 6 bases lay outside the gene matches. The CDR3 DNA is TGTGCCAGCAGTGCGTCGGGACTAGCGGGAGTAACCCAGTACTTC. Translating it yields CASSASGLAGVTQYF.

The V call is TRBV12-3 or TRBV12-4, the J call TRBJ2-7; D remains unclear. Trimming shortened V by 6 bases and J by 3 bases, and 9 bases separated the two germline ends. The CDR3 contains 12 residues. CDR3 nucleotides: TGTGCCAGCAGGGGCACTTTCTACGAGCAGTACTTC. It specifies CASRGTFYEQYF.

This clonotype was seen repeatedly, ten times or more. CDR3 amino acids: CASGNYNEQFF. In DNA form, the CDR3 reads TGCGCCAGCGGTAACTACAATGAGCAGTTCTTC. The chain has TRBV5-1 and TRBJ2-1; no clear D. The V gene's germline CDR1 is SGHRS and CDR2 YFSETQ. This CDR3 spans 11 amino acids. V dropped 7 bases and J dropped 3 bases, with 5 bases sitting between them.

This clonotype came up many times. The chain links TRBV20-1 to TRBJ2-7; TRBD1 is a possible D gene (6 bases). The CDR3 totals 13 residues. Trimming cost V 3 bases and J 1 base, with 10 bases left between them. Germline V gene sequence: CDR1 DFQATT, CDR2 SNEGSKA (reference sequence). The CDR3 DNA follows: TGCAGTGCTAGTCGAACAGGGTCCTACGAGCAGTACTTC. The encoded protein is CSASRTGSYEQYF.

In its sample, this clonotype was seen a few times. The V and J genes are TRBV15 and TRBJ1-4, with a possible D match to TRBD1 (5 bases). V was clipped by 2 bases and J by 1 base, with 11 bases between them. The CDR3 has 16 residues. Germline CDR1 LNHNV, CDR2 YYDKDF (reference sequence). CDR3 coding DNA: TGTGCCACCAGCAGATGGGGAAGGGGAACTAATGAAAAACTGTTTTTT. Protein product: CATSRWGRGTNEKLFF.

This clonotype was seen a handful of times. The chain uses TRBV4-1 and TRBJ2-5, with D perhaps matching TRBD1 (5 bases). The CDR3 length is 15 residues. Germline V gene lookup returns CDR1 MGHRA and CDR2 YSYEKL. The V gene lost 3 bases and the J gene lost 2 bases, with 13 bases spanning the gap. DNA of the CDR3: TGCGCCAGCAGCCATAGACAGACTTCACAAGAGACCCAGTACTTC. Protein product: CASSHRQTSQETQYF.

The sample holds many counts of this clonotype. This sequence joins TRBV7-9 and TRBJ2-2, with a tentative D call TRBD2 (6 bases). Deletions cut 2 bases from V and 6 bases from J, with 10 bases between. The CDR3 is 14 residues long. Germline V gene sequence: CDR1 SEHNR, CDR2 FQNEAQ (reference sequence). Here the CDR3 DNA reads TGTGCCAGCAGCTTATCGGGGGACGCCGGGGAGCTGTTTTTT. Translation gives CASSLSGDAGELFF. The whole variable domain, filled in from reference TRBV7-9 and TRBJ2-2, reads DTGVSQNPRHKITKRGQNVTFRCDPISEHNRLYWYRQTLGQGPEFLTYFQNEAQLEKSRLLSDRFSAERPKGSFSTLEIQRTEQGDSAMYLCASSLSGDAGELFFGEGSRLTVL.

The sample holds many counts of this clonotype. The V call is TRBV20-1, the J call TRBJ2-7; 11 nucleotides line up with TRBD1. This CDR3 spans 14 amino acids. V gave up 6 bases and J gave up 5 bases; unmatched junction bases: 9. Germline V gene sequence: CDR1 DFQATT, CDR2 SNEGSKA (reference sequence). CDR3 nucleotide sequence: TGCAGTGCACTACCGGACAGGGGGCTAAACGAGCAGTACTTC. This gives the protein CSALPDRGLNEQYF.